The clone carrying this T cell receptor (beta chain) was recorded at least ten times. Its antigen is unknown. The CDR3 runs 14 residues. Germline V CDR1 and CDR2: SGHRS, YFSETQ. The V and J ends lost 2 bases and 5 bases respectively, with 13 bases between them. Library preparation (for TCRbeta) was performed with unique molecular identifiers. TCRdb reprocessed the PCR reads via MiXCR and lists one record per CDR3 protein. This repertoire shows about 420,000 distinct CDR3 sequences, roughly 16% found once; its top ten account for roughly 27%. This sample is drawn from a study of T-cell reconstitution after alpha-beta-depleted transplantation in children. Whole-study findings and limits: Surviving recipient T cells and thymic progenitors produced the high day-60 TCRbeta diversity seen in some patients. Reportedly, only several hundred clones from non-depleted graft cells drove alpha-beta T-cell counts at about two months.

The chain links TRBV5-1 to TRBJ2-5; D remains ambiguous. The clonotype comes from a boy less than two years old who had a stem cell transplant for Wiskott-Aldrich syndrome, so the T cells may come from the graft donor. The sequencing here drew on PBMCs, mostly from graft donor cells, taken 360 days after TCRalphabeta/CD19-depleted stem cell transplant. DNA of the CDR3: TGCGCCAGCAGCTTATCGCCGGATAGGGAGACCCAGTACTTC. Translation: CASSLSPDRETQYF.